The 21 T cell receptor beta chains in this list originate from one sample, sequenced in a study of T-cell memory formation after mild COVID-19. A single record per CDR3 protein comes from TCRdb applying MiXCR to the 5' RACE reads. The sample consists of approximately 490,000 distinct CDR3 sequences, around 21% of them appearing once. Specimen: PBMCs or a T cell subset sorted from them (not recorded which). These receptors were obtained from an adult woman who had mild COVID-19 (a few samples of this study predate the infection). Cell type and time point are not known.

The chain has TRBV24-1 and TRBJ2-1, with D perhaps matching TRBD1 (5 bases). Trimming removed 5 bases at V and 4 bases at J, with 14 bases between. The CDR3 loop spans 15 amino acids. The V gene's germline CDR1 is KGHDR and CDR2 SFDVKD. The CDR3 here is CATSAWEGAYNEQFF. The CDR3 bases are TGTGCCACCAGTGCCTGGGAAGGGGCTTACAATGAGCAGTTCTTC.

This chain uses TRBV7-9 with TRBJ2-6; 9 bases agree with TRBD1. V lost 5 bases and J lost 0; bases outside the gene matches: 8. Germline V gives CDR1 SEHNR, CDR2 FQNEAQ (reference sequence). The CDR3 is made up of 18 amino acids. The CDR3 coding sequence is TGTGCCAGCAGCCAAGCGGACAGGGGACCCTCTGGGGCCAACGTCCTGACTTTC. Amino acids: CASSQADRGPSGANVLTF.

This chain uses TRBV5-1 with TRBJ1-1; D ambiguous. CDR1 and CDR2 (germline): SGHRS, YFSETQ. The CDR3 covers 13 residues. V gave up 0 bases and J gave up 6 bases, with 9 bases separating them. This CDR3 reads CASSLGRESEAFF. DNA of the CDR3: TGCGCCAGCAGCTTGGGACGGGAGTCTGAAGCTTTCTTT.

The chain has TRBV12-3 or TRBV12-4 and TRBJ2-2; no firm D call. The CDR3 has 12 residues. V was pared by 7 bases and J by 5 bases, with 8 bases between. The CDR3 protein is CASNNETGELFF. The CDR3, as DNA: TGTGCCAGCAATAATGAGACCGGGGAGCTGTTTTTT.

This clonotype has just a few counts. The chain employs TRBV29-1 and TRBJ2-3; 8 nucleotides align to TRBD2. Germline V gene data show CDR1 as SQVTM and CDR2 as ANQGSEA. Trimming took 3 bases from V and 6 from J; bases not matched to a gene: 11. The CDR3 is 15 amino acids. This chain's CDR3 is CSVDLQRGPRDTQYF. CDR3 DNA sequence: TGCAGCGTTGACTTACAGCGGGGGCCCCGGGATACGCAGTATTTT.

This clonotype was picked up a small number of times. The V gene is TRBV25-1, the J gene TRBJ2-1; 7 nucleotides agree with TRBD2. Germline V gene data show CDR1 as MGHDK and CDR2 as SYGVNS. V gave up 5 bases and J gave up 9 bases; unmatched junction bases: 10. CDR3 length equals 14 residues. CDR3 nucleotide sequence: TGTGCCAGCAGTCCGGGGGGAGGGTTGTCTGAGCAGTTCTTC. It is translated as CASSPGGGLSEQFF.

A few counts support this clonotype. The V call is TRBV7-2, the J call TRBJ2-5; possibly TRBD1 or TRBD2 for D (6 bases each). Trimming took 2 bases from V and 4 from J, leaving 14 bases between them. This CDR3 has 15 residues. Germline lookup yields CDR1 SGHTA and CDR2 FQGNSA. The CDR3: CASSLYRVGGETQYF. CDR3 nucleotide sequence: TGTGCCAGCAGCTTATACAGGGTGGGAGGAGAGACCCAGTACTTC.

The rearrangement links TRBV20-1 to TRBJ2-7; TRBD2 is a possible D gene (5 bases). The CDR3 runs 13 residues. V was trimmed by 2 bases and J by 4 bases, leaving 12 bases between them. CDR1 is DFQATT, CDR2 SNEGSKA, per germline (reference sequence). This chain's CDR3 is CSARRAGEYEQYF. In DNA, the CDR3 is TGCAGTGCTAGAAGGGCCGGGGAGTACGAGCAGTACTTC.

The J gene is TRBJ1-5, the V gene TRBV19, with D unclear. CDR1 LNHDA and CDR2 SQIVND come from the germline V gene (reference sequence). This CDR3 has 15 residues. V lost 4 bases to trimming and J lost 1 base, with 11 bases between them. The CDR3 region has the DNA TGTGCCAGTAGTAGGGCCCCGGGGAGCAATCAGCCCCAGCATTTT. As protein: CASSRAPGSNQPQHF.

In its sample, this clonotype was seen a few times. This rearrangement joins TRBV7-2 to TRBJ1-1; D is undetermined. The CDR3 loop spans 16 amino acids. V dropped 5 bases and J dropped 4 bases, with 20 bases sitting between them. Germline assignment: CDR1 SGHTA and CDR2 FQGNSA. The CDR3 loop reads CASSLDSGLTSTEAFF. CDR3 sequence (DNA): TGTGCCAGCAGCCTGGACTCTGGGTTGACCTCCACTGAAGCTTTCTTT.

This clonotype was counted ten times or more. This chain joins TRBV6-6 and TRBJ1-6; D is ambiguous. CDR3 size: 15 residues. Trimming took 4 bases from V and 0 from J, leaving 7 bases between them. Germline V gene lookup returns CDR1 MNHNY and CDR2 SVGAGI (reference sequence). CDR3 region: CASSWESSYNSPLHF. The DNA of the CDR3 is TGTGCCAGCAGTTGGGAGAGCTCCTATAATTCACCCCTCCACTTT.

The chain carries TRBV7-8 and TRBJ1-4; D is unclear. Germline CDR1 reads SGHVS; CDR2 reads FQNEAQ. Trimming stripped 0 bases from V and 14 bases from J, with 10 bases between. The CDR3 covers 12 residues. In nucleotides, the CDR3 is TGTGCCAGCAGCTTAGCCGGAAGTCACCTGTTTTTT. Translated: CASSLAGSHLFF. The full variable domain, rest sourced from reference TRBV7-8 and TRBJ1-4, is GAGVSQSPRYKVAKRGQDVALRCDPISGHVSLFWYQQALGQGPEFLTYFQNEAQLDKSGLPSDRFFAERPEGSVSTLKIQRTQQEDSAVYLCASSLAGSHLFFGSGTQLSVL.

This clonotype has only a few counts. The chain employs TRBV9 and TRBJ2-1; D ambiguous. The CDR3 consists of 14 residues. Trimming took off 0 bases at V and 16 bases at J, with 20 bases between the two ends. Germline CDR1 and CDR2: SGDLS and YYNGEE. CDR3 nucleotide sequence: TGTGCCAGCAGCGTAGTCGTCACTGGTAGAATACTATTCTTC. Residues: CASSVVVTGRILFF.

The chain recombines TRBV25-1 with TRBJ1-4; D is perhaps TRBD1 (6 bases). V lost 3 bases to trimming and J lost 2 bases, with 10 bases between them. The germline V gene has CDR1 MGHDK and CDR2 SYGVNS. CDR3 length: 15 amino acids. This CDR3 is CASSEWGATNEKLFF. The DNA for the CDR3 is TGTGCCAGCAGTGAGTGGGGGGCCACTAATGAAAAACTGTTTTTT.

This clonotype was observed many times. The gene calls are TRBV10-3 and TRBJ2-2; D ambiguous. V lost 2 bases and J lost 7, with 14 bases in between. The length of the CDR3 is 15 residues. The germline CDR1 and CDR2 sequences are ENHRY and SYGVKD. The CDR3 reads CAISEDQTRNGELFF. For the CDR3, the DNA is TGTGCCATCAGTGAGGACCAAACAAGAAACGGGGAGCTGTTTTTT.

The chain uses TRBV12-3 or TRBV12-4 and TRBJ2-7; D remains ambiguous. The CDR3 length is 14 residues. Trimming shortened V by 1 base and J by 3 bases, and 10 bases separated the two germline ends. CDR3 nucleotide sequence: TGTGCCAGCAGTTTAGATGGGCAAATCTACGAGCAGTACTTC. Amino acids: CASSLDGQIYEQYF.

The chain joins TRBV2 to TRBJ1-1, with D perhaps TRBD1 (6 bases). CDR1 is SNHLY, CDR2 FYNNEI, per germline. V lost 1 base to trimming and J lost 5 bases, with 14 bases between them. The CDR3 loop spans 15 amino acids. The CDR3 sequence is CASSEGLRRGTEAFF. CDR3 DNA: TGTGCCAGCAGTGAAGGGTTACGGAGGGGGACTGAAGCTTTCTTT. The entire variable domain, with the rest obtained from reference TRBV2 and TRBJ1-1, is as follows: EPEVTQTPSHQVTQMGQEVILRCVPISNHLYFYWYRQILGQKVEFLVSFYNNEISEKSEIFDDQFSVERPDGSNFTLKIRSTKLEDSAMYFCASSEGLRRGTEAFFGQGTRLTVV.

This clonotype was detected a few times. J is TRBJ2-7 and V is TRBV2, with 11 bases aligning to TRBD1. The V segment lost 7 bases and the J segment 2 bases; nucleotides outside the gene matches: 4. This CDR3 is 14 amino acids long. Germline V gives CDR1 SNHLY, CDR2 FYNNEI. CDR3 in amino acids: CASTRDRGTYEQYF. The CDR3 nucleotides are TGTGCCAGCACCAGGGACAGGGGGACCTACGAGCAGTACTTC. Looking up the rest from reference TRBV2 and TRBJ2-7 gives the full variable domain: EPEVTQTPSHQVTQMGQEVILRCVPISNHLYFYWYRQILGQKVEFLVSFYNNEISEKSEIFDDQFSVERPDGSNFTLKIRSTKLEDSAMYFCASTRDRGTYEQYFGPGTRLTVT.

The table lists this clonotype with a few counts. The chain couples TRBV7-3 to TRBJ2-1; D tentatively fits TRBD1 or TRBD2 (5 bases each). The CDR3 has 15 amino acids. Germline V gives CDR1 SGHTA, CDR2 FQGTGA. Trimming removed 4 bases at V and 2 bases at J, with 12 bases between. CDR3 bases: TGTGCCAGCAGCTCGGGACCGCCAGCCTACAATGAGCAGTTCTTC. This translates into CASSSGPPAYNEQFF. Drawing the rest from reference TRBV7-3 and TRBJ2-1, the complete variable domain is GAGVSQTPSNKVTEKGKYVELRCDPISGHTALYWYRQSLGQGPEFLIYFQGTGAADDSGLPNDRFFAVRPEGSVSTLKIQRTERGDSAVYLCASSSGPPAYNEQFFGPGTRLTVL.

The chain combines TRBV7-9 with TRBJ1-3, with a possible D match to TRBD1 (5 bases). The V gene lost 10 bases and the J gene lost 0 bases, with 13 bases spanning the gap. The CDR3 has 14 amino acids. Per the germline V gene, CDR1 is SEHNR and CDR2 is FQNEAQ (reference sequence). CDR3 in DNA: TGTGCCACCAGGCAGGGATCCTCTGGAAACACCATATATTTT. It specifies CATRQGSSGNTIYF.

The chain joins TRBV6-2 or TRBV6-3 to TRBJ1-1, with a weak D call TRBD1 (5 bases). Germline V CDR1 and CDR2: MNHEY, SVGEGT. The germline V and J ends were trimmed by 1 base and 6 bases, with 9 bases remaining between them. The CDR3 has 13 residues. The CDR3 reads CASSYWGEAEAFF. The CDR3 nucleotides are TGTGCCAGCAGTTACTGGGGCGAGGCTGAAGCTTTCTTT.